The rows below give T cell receptor beta chains drawn from one sample of a study of T cell responses to AZD1222 COVID-19 vaccine. Assay used: immunoSEQ multiplex PCR; TCRdb lists only in-frame clones, some missing. The repertoire holds tens of thousands of clones, more than 75% seen once, with roughly 21% in the top ten. The source was peripheral blood, collected on day 0 of AZD1222 vaccination. The receptors derive from an adult in good health. Both conserved end residues are part of each CDR3. D genes are given only for firm matches. Some rows have no size entry. The others give once, few or many, or a class for an expanded clone.

clone_size	v_call	j_call	cdr3_length	d_call	cdr3_nt	cdr3_aa
.	TRBV24-1	TRBJ1-5	13	.	TGTGCCACCAGTGGAGGGGTGAATCAGCCCCAGCATTTT	CATSGGVNQPQHF
.	TRBV13	TRBJ1-3	14	TRBD1	TGTGCCAGCAGCCCGACAGGGCGCGGAAACACCATATATTTT	CASSPTGRGNTIYF
.	TRBV28	TRBJ1-5	15	.	TGTGCCAGCAGTTTGGGGAGTTTTGGGGATCAGCCCCAGCATTTT	CASSLGSFGDQPQHF
.	TRBV7-8	TRBJ1-1	12	.	TGTGCCAGCAGTAGGGGAGACACTGAAGCTTTCTTT	CASSRGDTEAFF
.	TRBV19	TRBJ2-7	14	.	TGTGCCAGTAAGCCAGGGGACAAATCCTACGAGCAGTACTTC	CASKPGDKSYEQYF
few	TRBV10-2	TRBJ2-7	13	.	TGCGCCAGCAGTGAAGTGGGGCCCTACGAGCAGTACTTC	CASSEVGPYEQYF
few	TRBV28	TRBJ1-1	16	TRBD1	TGTGCCAGCAGTCTCCCCCCGGGACAGAAGAACACTGAAGCTTTCTTT	CASSLPPGQKNTEAFF
few	TRBV6-4	TRBJ2-1	16	TRBD1	TGTGCCAGCAGCGATTACTACCGGGACAGGGGAAATGAGCAGTTCTTC	CASSDYYRDRGNEQFF
.	TRBV7-8	TRBJ2-5	17	.	TGTGCCAGCAGCTTAGCTAGAATTCTGCTAGCTCAAGAGACCCAGTACTTC	CASSLARILLAQETQYF
.	TRBV28	TRBJ2-6	15	.	TGTGCCAGCAGTTCCCAGGGGAGCGGGGCCAACGTCCTGACTTTC	CASSSQGSGANVLTF
.	TRBV28	TRBJ2-3	19	TRBD2	TGTGCCAGCAGTTCGAAGAGGACTAGCGGGAGATTTCGGGGCGATACGCAGTATTTT	CASSSKRTSGRFRGDTQYF
.	TRBV29-1	TRBJ2-4	13	TRBD2	TGCAGCGTTATGACCAGCGGGAGTAACATTCAGTACTTC	CSVMTSGSNIQYF
.	TRBV11-2	TRBJ1-4	12	.	TGTGCCAGCAGCCTTTCGGGGGAAAAACTGTTTTTT	CASSLSGEKLFF
few	TRBV5-6	TRBJ2-7	13	.	TGTGCCAGCAGCTCGGTTAGCTCCTACGAGCAGTACTTC	CASSSVSSYEQYF
.	TRBV15	TRBJ1-5	14	.	TGTGCCACCAGCAGAGCCAGGGGCAATCAGCCCCAGCATTTT	CATSRARGNQPQHF
.	TRBV19	TRBJ2-3	16	TRBD2	TGTGCCAGTAGTAAGGGGCTAGCGGGAGTGGTAGATACGCAGTATTTT	CASSKGLAGVVDTQYF
.	TRBV29-1	TRBJ2-3	14	TRBD1	TGCAGCGTGACAGGGGCCGGCCTCACAGATACGCAGTATTTT	CSVTGAGLTDTQYF
.	TRBV11-3	TRBJ1-1	13	.	TGTGCCAGCAGCTTTCAGTCGAACACTGAAGCTTTCTTT	CASSFQSNTEAFF
.	TRBV28	TRBJ1-2	15	TRBD1	TGTGCCAGCAGTTCCTCCGGGACAGGGCTTAGGGGCTACACCTTC	CASSSSGTGLRGYTF
.	TRBV30	TRBJ2-7	11	.	TGTGCCTGGGGGGTCAGTTACGAGCAGTACTTC	CAWGVSYEQYF
.	TRBV11-2	TRBJ2-2	15	.	TGTGCCAGCATTGGGGGCACTTGGAACACCGGGGAGCTGTTTTTT	CASIGGTWNTGELFF
.	TRBV6-5	TRBJ1-6	15	TRBD1	TGTGCCAGCAGACATGGGACAGTTGGTAATTCACCCCTCCACTTT	CASRHGTVGNSPLHF
.	TRBV5-1	TRBJ2-3	18	.	TGCGCCAGCAGCTTGGCCTTGCGCCATTCGTCCTCCACAGATACGCAGTATTTT	CASSLALRHSSSTDTQYF
.	TRBV6-8	TRBJ2-1	18	.	TGTGCCAGCAGTTACCAGGACAGATTTATCGGAGAGGGGAATGAGCAGTTCTTC	CASSYQDRFIGEGNEQFF
.	TRBV11-3	TRBJ1-1	14	.	TGTGCCAGCAGCTTAGATGGTCTGAACACTGAAGCTTTCTTT	CASSLDGLNTEAFF
.	TRBV7-2	TRBJ2-2	16	TRBD2	TGTGCCTCTCCCCGAGGACTAGCGGGGAACACCGGGGAGCTGTTTTTT	CASPRGLAGNTGELFF
.	TRBV5-4	TRBJ2-7	11	TRBD1	TGTGCCAGCAGCGGGACAGGTCGCCAGTACTTC	CASSGTGRQYF
.	TRBV7-8	TRBJ1-2	13	TRBD1	TGTGCCAGCAGCCCCGGGACAGGGAATGGCTACACCTTC	CASSPGTGNGYTF
once	TRBV15	TRBJ2-5	14	.	TGTGCCACCAGCGAGGGGGGGCTGAGGGAGACCCAGTACTTC	CATSEGGLRETQYF
.	TRBV24-1	TRBJ2-1	15	.	TGTGCCACCAGTCCAACTCCGGACTTGAACAATGAGCAGTTCTTC	CATSPTPDLNNEQFF
.	TRBV5-5	TRBJ2-7	11	.	TGTGCCAGCAGCTTGAGGGTCGAGCAGTACTTC	CASSLRVEQYF
.	TRBV3-1/TRBV3-2	TRBJ2-1	12	.	TGTGCCAGCAGCCAAGTAGGGGATGAGCAGTTCTTC	CASSQVGDEQFF
.	TRBV6-5	TRBJ1-1	14	.	TGTGCCAGCCGGAGGGGAGACGGGGGGAATGAAGCTTTCTTT	CASRRGDGGNEAFF
few	TRBV12-3/TRBV12-4	TRBJ2-5	13	.	TGTGCCAGCCATAAGGGGCACCAAGAGACCCAGTACTTC	CASHKGHQETQYF
once	TRBV6-5	TRBJ2-1	13	TRBD2	TGTGCCAGCAGTTCCGGGACTAGCAGCGAGCAGTTCTTC	CASSSGTSSEQFF
.	TRBV7-7	TRBJ2-2	15	.	TGTGCCAGCAGCTCCGGGACAATAAAGACCGGGGAGCTGTTTTTT	CASSSGTIKTGELFF
.	TRBV19	TRBJ2-5	14	.	TGTGCCAGTAGTTCCCAGGACGCCCAAGAGACCCAGTACTTC	CASSSQDAQETQYF
once	TRBV30	TRBJ1-1	12	.	TGTGCCTGGATTCAGTGGCCGCGGGAAGCTTTCTTT	CAWIQWPREAFF
once	TRBV29-1	TRBJ1-1	13	TRBD1	TGCAGCGCTCGGACAGGGGGGGACACTGAAGCTTTCTTT	CSARTGGDTEAFF
.	TRBV15	TRBJ1-2	15	TRBD1	TGTGCCACCAGCGCAATGACAGGGGCTAACTATGGCTACACCTTC	CATSAMTGANYGYTF
.	TRBV6-5	TRBJ1-1	13	.	TGTGCCAGCCAGTCGAGGCTCAGCACTGAAGCTTTCTTT	CASQSRLSTEAFF
.	TRBV30	TRBJ1-2	12	TRBD1	TGTGCCTGGAGAAACAGGGGGCGAGGCTACACCTTC	CAWRNRGRGYTF
once	TRBV6-1	TRBJ1-2	13	.	TGTGCCAGCAGTGAAGACCTCCTAGGTGGCTACACCTTC	CASSEDLLGGYTF
.	TRBV10-2	TRBJ2-1	17	TRBD2	TGCGCCAGCACCGAAGGGTACCTAGCGGGAGGCTACAATGAGCAGTTCTTC	CASTEGYLAGGYNEQFF
.	TRBV7-2	TRBJ1-2	12	.	TGTGCCAGCAGTTTTACAGAATATGGCTACACCTTC	CASSFTEYGYTF